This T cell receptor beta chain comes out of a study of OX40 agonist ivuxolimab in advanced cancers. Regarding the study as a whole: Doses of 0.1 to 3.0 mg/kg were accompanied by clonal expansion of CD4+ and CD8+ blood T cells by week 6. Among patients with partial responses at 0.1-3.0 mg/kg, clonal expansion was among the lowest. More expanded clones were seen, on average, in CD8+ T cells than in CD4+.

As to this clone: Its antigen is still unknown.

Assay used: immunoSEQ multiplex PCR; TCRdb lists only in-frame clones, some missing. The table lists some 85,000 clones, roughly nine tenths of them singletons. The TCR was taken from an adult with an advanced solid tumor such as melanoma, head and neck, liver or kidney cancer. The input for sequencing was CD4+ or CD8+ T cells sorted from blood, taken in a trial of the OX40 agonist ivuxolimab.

As DNA, the CDR3 is TGTGCCAGCAGTCCGCTATCGAGCGGGAACACCGGGGAGCTGTTTTTT. Encoded protein: CASSPLSSGNTGELFF. V usage is TRBV27 and J usage is TRBJ2-2, with a tentative D call TRBD2 (5 bases). The CDR3 has 16 residues. V lost 5 bases and J 1 base, leaving 14 bases between the germline ends. CDR1 is MNHEY, CDR2 SMNVEV, per germline (reference sequence).